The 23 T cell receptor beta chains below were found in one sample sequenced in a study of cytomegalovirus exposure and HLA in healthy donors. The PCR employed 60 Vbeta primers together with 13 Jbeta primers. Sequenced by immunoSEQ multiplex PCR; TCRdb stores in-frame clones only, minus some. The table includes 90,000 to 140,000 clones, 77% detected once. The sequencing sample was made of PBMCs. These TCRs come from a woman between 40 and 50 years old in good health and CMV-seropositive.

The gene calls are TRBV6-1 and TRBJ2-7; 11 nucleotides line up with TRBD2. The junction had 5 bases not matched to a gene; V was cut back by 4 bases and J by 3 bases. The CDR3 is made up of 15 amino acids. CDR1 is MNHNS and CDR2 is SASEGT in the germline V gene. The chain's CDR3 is CASSGLAGGIYEQYF. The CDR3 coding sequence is TGTGCCAGCAGTGGTTTAGCGGGGGGGATCTACGAGCAGTACTTC.

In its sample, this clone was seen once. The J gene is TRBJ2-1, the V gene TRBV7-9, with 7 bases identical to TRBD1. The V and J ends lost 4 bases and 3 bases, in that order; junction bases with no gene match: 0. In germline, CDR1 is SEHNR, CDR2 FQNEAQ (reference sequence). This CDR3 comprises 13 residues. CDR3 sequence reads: CASSWDSYNEQFF. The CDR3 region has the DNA TGTGCCAGCAGCTGGGACAGCTACAATGAGCAGTTCTTC. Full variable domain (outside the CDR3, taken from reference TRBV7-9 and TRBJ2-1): DTGVSQNPRHKITKRGQNVTFRCDPISEHNRLYWYRQTLGQGPEFLTYFQNEAQLEKSRLLSDRFSAERPKGSFSTLEIQRTEQGDSAMYLCASSWDSYNEQFFGPGTRLTVL.

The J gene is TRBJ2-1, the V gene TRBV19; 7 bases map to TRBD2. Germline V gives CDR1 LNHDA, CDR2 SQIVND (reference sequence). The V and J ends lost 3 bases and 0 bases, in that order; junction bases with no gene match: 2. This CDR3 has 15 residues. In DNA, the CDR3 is TGTGCCAGTAGTATCCGCGGGAGCTCCTACAATGAGCAGTTCTTC. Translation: CASSIRGSSYNEQFF.

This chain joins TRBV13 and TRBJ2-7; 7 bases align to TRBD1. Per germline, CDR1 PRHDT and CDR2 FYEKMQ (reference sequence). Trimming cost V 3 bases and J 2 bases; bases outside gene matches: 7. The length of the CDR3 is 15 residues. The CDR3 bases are TGTGCCAGCAGCTTCCTACAGGGGATCCCCTACGAGCAGTACTTC. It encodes CASSFLQGIPYEQYF.

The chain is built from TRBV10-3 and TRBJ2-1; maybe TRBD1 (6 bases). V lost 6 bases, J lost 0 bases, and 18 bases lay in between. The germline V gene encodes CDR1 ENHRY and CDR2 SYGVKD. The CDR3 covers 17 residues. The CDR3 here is CAIRGSVGGFSYNEQFF. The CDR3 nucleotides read TGTGCCATCAGGGGTTCCGTAGGGGGTTTCTCCTACAATGAGCAGTTCTTC.

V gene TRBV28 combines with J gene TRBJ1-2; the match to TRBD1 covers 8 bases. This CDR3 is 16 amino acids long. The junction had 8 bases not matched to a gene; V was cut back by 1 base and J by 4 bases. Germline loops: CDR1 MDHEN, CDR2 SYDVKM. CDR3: CASSLFWTGRVYGYTF. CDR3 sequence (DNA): TGTGCCAGCAGTTTATTTTGGACAGGGCGAGTCTATGGCTACACCTTC.

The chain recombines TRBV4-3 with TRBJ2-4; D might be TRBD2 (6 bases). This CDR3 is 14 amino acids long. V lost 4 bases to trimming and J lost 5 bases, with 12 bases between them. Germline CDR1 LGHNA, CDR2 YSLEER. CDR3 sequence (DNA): TGCGCCAGCAGCCGCGATTCGGGGGAAAACATTCAGTACTTC. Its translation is CASSRDSGENIQYF.

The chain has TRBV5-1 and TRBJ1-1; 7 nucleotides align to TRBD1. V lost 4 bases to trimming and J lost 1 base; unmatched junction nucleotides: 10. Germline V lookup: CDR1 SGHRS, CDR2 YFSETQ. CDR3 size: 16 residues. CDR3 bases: TGCGCCAGCAGCCTCCCCCTGACAGGGAAGAACACTGAAGCTTTCTTT. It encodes CASSLPLTGKNTEAFF.

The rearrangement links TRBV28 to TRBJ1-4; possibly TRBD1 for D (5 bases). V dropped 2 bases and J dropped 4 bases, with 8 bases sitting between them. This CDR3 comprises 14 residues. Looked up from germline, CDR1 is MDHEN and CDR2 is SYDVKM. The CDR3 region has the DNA TGTGCCAGCAGTTTAAGGGGCAGTAATGAAAAACTGTTTTTT. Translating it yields CASSLRGSNEKLFF.

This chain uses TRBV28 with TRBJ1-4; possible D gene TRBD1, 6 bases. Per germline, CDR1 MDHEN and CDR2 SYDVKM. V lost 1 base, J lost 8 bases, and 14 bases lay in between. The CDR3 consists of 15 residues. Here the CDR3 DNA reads TGTGCCAGCAGTTTATCAGGGGCCAAAGGGGAAAAACTGTTTTTT. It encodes CASSLSGAKGEKLFF.

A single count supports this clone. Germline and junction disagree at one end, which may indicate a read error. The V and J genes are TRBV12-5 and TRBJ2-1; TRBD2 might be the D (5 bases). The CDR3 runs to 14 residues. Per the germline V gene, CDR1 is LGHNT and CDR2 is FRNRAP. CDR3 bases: TGCGCCACCACGAGCGGTTATTCCTACAATGAGCAGTTCTTC. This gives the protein CATTSGYSYNEQFF.

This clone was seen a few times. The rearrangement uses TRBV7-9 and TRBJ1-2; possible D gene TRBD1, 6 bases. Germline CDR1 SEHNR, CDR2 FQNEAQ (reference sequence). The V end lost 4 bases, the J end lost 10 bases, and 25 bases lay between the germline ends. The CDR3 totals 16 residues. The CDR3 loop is CASSSTPGAGALDYTF. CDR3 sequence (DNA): TGTGCCAGCAGCTCAACTCCAGGGGCAGGTGCCTTAGACTACACCTTC. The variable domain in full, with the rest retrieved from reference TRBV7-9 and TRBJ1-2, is DTGVSQNPRHKITKRGQNVTFRCDPISEHNRLYWYRQTLGQGPEFLTYFQNEAQLEKSRLLSDRFSAERPKGSFSTLEIQRTEQGDSAMYLCASSSTPGAGALDYTFGSGTRLTVV.

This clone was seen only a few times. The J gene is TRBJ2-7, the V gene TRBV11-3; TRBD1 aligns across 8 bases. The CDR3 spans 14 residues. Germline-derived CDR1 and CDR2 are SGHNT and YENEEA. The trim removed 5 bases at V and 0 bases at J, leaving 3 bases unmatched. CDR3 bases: TGTGCCAGCAGCCTGGGACAGGACTCCTACGAGCAGTACTTC. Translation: CASSLGQDSYEQYF.

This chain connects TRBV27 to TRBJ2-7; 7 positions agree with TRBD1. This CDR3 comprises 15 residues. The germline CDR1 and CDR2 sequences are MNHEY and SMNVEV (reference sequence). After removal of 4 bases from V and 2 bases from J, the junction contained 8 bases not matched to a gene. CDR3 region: CASSYGPGQTYEQYF. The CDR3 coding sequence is TGTGCCAGCAGTTATGGGCCGGGACAGACCTACGAGCAGTACTTC.

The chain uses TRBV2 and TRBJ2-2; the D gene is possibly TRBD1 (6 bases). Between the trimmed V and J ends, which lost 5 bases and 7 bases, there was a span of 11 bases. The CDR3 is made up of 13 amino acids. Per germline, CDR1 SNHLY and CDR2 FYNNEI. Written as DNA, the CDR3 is TGTGCCAGCAGTCCCCAAGGGGGCGGGGAGCTGTTTTTT. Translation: CASSPQGGGELFF.

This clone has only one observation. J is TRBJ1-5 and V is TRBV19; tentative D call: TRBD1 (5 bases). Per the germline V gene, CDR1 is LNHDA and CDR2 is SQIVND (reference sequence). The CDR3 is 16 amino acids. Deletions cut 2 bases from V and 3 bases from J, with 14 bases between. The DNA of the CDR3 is TGTGCCAGTAGTATAACCCCAGGGATCCCCAATCAGCCCCAGCATTTT. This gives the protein CASSITPGIPNQPQHF.

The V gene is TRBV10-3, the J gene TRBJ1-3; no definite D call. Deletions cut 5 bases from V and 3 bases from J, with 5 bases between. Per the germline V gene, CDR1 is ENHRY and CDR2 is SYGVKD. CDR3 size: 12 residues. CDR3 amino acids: CAISSSGNTIYF. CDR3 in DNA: TGTGCCATCAGTTCCAGTGGAAACACCATATATTTT.

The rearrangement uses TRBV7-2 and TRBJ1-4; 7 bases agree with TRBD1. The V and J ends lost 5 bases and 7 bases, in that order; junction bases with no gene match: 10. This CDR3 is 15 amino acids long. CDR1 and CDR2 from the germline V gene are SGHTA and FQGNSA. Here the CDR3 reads CASSLSLRDSEKLFF. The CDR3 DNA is TGTGCCAGCAGCCTAAGCCTCCGGGACAGTGAAAAACTGTTTTTT.

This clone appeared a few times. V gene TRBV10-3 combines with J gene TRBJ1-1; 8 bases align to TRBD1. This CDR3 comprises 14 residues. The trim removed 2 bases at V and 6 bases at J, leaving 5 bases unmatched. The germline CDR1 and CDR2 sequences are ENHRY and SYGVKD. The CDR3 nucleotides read TGTGCCATCAGTGAGACAGGGGGTATATCTGAAGCTTTCTTT. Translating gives CAISETGGISEAFF.

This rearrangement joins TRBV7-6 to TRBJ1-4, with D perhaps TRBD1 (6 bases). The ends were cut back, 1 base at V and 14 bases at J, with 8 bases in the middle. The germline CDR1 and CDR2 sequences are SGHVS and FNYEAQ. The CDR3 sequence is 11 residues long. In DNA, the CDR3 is TGTGCCAGCAGCTTAGGGACAGTCCTGTTTTTT. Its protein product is CASSLGTVLFF.

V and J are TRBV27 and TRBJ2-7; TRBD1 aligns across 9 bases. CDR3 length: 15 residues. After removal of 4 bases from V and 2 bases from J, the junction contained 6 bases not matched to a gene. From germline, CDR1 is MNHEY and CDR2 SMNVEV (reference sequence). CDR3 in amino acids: CASSYDRGSTYEQYF. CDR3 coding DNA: TGTGCCAGCAGTTATGACAGGGGGTCTACCTACGAGCAGTACTTC.

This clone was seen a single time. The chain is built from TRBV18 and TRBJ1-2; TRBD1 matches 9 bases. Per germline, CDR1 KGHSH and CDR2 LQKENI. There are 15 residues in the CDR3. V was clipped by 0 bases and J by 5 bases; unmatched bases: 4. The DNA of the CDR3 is TGTGCCAGCTCACCACCGCCGGACAGGGGTTATGGCTACACCTTC. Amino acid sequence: CASSPPPDRGYGYTF.

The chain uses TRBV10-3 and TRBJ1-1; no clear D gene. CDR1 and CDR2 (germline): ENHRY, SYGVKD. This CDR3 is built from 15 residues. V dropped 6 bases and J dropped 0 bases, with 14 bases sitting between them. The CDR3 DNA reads TGTGCCATCAGGGGCTCGGTTGTAATGAACACTGAAGCTTTCTTT. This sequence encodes CAIRGSVVMNTEAFF.